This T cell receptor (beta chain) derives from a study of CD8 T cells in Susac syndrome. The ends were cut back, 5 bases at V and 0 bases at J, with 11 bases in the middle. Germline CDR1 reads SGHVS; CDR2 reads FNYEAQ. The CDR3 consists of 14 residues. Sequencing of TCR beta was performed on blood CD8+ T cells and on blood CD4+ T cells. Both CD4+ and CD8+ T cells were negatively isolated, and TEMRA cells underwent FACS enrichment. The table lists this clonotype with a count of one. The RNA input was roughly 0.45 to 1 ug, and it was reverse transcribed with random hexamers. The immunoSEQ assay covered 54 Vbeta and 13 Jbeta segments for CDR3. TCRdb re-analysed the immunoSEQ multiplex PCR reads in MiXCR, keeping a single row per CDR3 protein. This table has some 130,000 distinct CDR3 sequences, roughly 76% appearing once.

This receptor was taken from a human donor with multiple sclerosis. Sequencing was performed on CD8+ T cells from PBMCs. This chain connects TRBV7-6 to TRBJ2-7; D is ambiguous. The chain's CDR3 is CASSPTSGSYEQYF. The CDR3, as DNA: TGTGCCAGCAGCCCAACCTCAGGCTCCTACGAGCAGTACTTC. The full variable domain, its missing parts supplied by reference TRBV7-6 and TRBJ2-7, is GAGVSQSPRYKVTKRGQDVALRCDPISGHVSLYWYRQALGQGPEFLTYFNYEAQQDKSGLPNDRFSAERPEGSISTLTIQRTEQRDSAMYRCASSPTSGSYEQYFGPGTRLTVT.